This T cell receptor beta chain stems from a study of T cell clones after liver transplantation. Study-wide background: TCRbeta sequencing after a pre-transplant mixed lymphocyte reaction identified graft-donor-reactive clones, later tracked in post-transplant blood.

TCRbeta sequences of proliferating CFSE-low MLR cells were labeled alloreactive. Whole-study findings and limits: Conclusions were preliminary, with small, heterogeneous patient groups. The donor-reactive repertoire was only partly measurable in two subjects, lacking donor cells. A larger donor-reactive than third-party decline suggested partial antigen-specific deletion.

This clone was detected only a few times. No antigen is known for it. TCRdb's copy holds only in-frame clones and misses some; the assay was immunoSEQ multiplex PCR. The sample holds approximately 460 clones, roughly 29% seen once. Trimming cost V 3 bases and J 3 bases, with 3 bases left between them. Germline loops: CDR1 LGHNA, CDR2 YSLEER. This CDR3 comprises 11 residues. The receptor was derived from a human patient who received a liver transplant. The T cells may partly be graft donor cells. The V call is TRBV4-3, the J call TRBJ2-7; unclear D gene. Specimen: CD8+ T cells from cultured PBMCs. This CDR3 is CASSHNYEQYF. The CDR3 nucleotides are TGCGCCAGCAGCCACAACTACGAGCAGTACTTC.